Reported below is one TCR beta chain. These data originate in a study of cytomegalovirus exposure and HLA in healthy donors. The PCR used 60 Vbeta and 13 Jbeta primers. The table came from immunoSEQ multiplex PCR; TCRdb's copy has only in-frame clones and leaves some out. In the table there are over 130,000 clones, 78% of which are singletons. The CDR3 totals 15 residues. The germline V gene has CDR1 SGHTA and CDR2 FQGTGA. The V and J ends lost 1 base and 2 bases respectively, with 11 bases between them. The sequence was collected from a woman between 40 and 50 years old in good health and CMV-seropositive. The sequencing input was PBMCs. The chain carries TRBV7-3 and TRBJ2-5; possibly TRBD2 for D (6 bases). CDR3 DNA: TGTGCCAGCAGCTTAAGGGCTAGCGCTCAAGAGACCCAGTACTTC. Amino acid sequence: CASSLRASAQETQYF.